Listed below are T cell receptor beta chains from one sample, sequenced in a study of cytomegalovirus exposure and HLA in healthy donors. Sequenced by immunoSEQ multiplex PCR; TCRdb stores in-frame clones only, minus some. This table holds about 160,000 clones, roughly 80% found once. The sequenced material came from PBMCs. Every receptor here comes from a girl aged 10-17 years in good health and CMV-seropositive. CDR3s include the opening cysteine and the closing phenylalanine or tryptophan. The D gene is left open where the match is weak. Size values are once, few and many counts, or a class for expanded clones, and some rows have none.

D gene | J gene | V gene | clone size | CDR3 DNA | CDR3 protein
TRBD1 | TRBJ1-1 | TRBV30 | . | TGTGCCTGGTCAATGATCGTTGACAGGGAGGATTTCCCTGAAGCTTTCTTT | CAWSMIVDREDFPEAFF
. | TRBJ1-4 | TRBV7-6 | once | TGTGCCAGCAGCCTCGAAAGCGGGACTAATGAAAAACTGTTTTTT | CASSLESGTNEKLFF
. | TRBJ1-3 | TRBV28 | few | TGTGCCAGCAGTTTCGGAGGGACCTCTGGAAACACCATATATTTT | CASSFGGTSGNTIYF
TRBD2 | TRBJ2-7 | TRBV4-1 | . | TGCGCCAGCAGCCAAGATTCCAGTAGCGGGGGCTACGAGCAGTACTTC | CASSQDSSSGGYEQYF
TRBD1 | TRBJ2-7 | TRBV2 | . | TGTGCCAGCAGACCGGACAGGGTCTACGAGCAGTACTTC | CASRPDRVYEQYF
. | TRBJ1-5 | TRBV28 | . | TGTGCCAGCAGACAAGGGCCAGGAGGGGACCCCACCCCCCAGCATTTT | CASRQGPGGDPTPQHF
TRBD1 | TRBJ1-4 | TRBV6-6 | . | TGTGCCAGCAGTCCTGGGACAGGGGGTTATGAAAAACTGTTTTTT | CASSPGTGGYEKLFF
TRBD1 | TRBJ2-7 | TRBV30 | . | TGTGCCGCAGTCCGGGACAGAGTCGGCGAGCAGTACTTC | CAAVRDRVGEQYF
. | TRBJ2-1 | TRBV12-5 | . | TGTGCTAGTGGTTTGGTAGGTCAGGTCAATGAGCAGTTCTTC | CASGLVGQVNEQFF
TRBD2 | TRBJ2-1 | TRBV5-1 | . | TGCGCCAGCAGCTTGGAGCGGGGCTCCTACAATGAGCAGTTCTTC | CASSLERGSYNEQFF
TRBD2 | TRBJ2-3 | TRBV19 | once | TGTGCCAGTAGCAGGAGAGCTAGCGGGAGCACAGATACGCAGTATTTT | CASSRRASGSTDTQYF
. | TRBJ2-1 | TRBV28 | . | TGTGCCAGCACCGGACAGAAGGGGCCCTACAATGAGCAGTTCTTC | CASTGQKGPYNEQFF
. | TRBJ1-2 | TRBV2 | . | TGTGCCAGCCAACAGGGAAGCTATGGCTACACCTTC | CASQQGSYGYTF
TRBD1 | TRBJ1-2 | TRBV29-1 | . | TGCAGCGTTGGTCGACAGGGGGCAGTTGGCTACACCTTC | CSVGRQGAVGYTF
TRBD1 | TRBJ2-5 | TRBV6-5 | . | TGTGCCAGCAGTTCCGTCGACAGGGGGCGCCCGGAGACCCAGTACTTC | CASSSVDRGRPETQYF
. | TRBJ2-7 | TRBV5-1 | . | TGCGCCAGCAGCTTGGGACCAACAGGGATCCGATACGAGCAGTACTTC | CASSLGPTGIRYEQYF
. | TRBJ1-2 | TRBV14 | . | TGTGCCAGCAGCCAAGGTGCCAGGGCCAACTATGGCTACACCTTC | CASSQGARANYGYTF
. | TRBJ1-1 | TRBV7-9 | . | TGTGCCAGCAGCCCTTTGAACACTGAAGCTTTCTTT | CASSPLNTEAFF
TRBD1 | TRBJ1-4 | TRBV5-4 | . | TGTGCCAGCAGATACTCCCTGGGGACAGGGATAGAAAAACTGTTTTTT | CASRYSLGTGIEKLFF
. | TRBJ2-7 | TRBV29-1 | once | TGCAGCGCGAGTATGCAGGGAGGAGGCGAGCAGTACTTC | CSASMQGGGEQYF
TRBD1 | TRBJ1-4 | TRBV7-8 | . | TGTGCCAGCAGCTTGGGACAGACGAATGAAAAACTGTTTTTT | CASSLGQTNEKLFF
TRBD1 | TRBJ2-2 | TRBV7-9 | few | TGTGCCAGCAGCTTCAGACGGACAGGGAACACCGGGGAGCTGTTTTTT | CASSFRRTGNTGELFF
. | TRBJ1-1 | TRBV9 | . | TGTGCCAGCAGCGTAGAGCGTGGGACTGAAGCTTTCTTT | CASSVERGTEAFF
. | TRBJ1-3 | TRBV4-2 | . | TGTGCCAGCAGCCAAGAGATCCAGTTCGGAAACACCATATATTTT | CASSQEIQFGNTIYF
TRBD2 | TRBJ2-7 | TRBV30 | . | TGTGCCTGGAGCCTTACTAGCGGGAGCTACGAGCAGTACTTC | CAWSLTSGSYEQYF
TRBD2 | TRBJ2-1 | TRBV7-3 | . | TGTGCCAGCAGCCCAGGGACTAGCGGATCCAATGAGCAGTTCTTC | CASSPGTSGSNEQFF
. | TRBJ1-2 | TRBV5-1 | . | TGCGCCAGCAGCTTCCAATTGTTAGCATCCCCTTCTCGAGGGGGCTACACCTTC | CASSFQLLASPSRGGYTF
TRBD2 | TRBJ2-3 | TRBV7-3 | . | TGTGCCAGCAGCCGGTCAGCGGGGGGCATCACAGATACGCAGTATTTT | CASSRSAGGITDTQYF
TRBD1 | TRBJ1-3 | TRBV30 | . | TGTTCCGGGACAGGGGAACGGGGAAACACCATATATTTT | CSGTGERGNTIYF
. | TRBJ1-2 | TRBV6-5 | . | TGTGCCAGCAGCTACGGGGGGGGCACTAACTATGGCTACACCTTC | CASSYGGGTNYGYTF
. | TRBJ2-7 | TRBV5-1 | . | TGCGCCAGCAGCTTAAGGGGTCACGAGCAGTACTTC | CASSLRGHEQYF
TRBD1 | TRBJ2-7 | TRBV28 | . | TGTGCCAGCAGTTCGCCGGACAGGGACGAGCAGTACTTC | CASSSPDRDEQYF
. | TRBJ1-2 | TRBV2 | . | TGTGCCAGCAGTAAAAGGGAGGACTATGGCTACACCTTC | CASSKREDYGYTF
. | TRBJ1-5 | TRBV6-5 | . | TGTGCCAGCAGTCCCGTTCCGAATCAGCCCCAGCATTTT | CASSPVPNQPQHF
TRBD2 | TRBJ2-3 | TRBV7-3 | . | TGTGCCAGCAGCTTGGGCGGGGGGGGCACAGATACGCAGTATTTT | CASSLGGGGTDTQYF
. | TRBJ1-5 | TRBV9 | . | TGTGCCAGCAGCGTAGGGGGCAGCAATCAGCCCCAGCATTTT | CASSVGGSNQPQHF
TRBD2 | TRBJ2-7 | TRBV5-1 | . | TGCGCCAGCAGCTTGGAGCTTAGCGGGCCCTACGAGCAGTACTTC | CASSLELSGPYEQYF
TRBD2 | TRBJ2-1 | TRBV14 | . | TGTGCCAGCAGTGTCGGGGGGGGCTACAATGAGCAGTTCTTC | CASSVGGGYNEQFF
. | TRBJ1-2 | TRBV7-9 | . | TGTGCCAGCAGCCGGGAGGGGGGGAACTATGGCTACACCTTC | CASSREGGNYGYTF
TRBD1 | TRBJ1-2 | TRBV28 | once | TGTGCCAGCAGAGGGACAGGGGACGGCTATGGCTACACCTTC | CASRGTGDGYGYTF
. | TRBJ2-5 | TRBV13 | . | TGTGCCAGCAGCTGGGGGGACGAAGAGACCCAGTACTTC | CASSWGDEETQYF